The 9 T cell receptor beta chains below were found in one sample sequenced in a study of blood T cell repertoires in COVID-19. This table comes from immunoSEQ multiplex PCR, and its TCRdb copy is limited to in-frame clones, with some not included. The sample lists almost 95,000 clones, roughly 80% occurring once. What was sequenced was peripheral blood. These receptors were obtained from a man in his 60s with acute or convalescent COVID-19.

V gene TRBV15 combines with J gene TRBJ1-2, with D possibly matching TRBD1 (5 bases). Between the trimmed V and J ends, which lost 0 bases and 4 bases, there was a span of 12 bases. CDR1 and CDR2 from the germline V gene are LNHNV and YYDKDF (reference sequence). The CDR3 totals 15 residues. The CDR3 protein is CATSRDLGTGYGYTF. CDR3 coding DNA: TGTGCCACCAGCAGAGATCTGGGGACTGGCTATGGCTACACCTTC.

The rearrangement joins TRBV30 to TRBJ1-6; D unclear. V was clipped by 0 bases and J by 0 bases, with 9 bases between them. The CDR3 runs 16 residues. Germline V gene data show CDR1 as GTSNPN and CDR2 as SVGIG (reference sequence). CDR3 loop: CAWSVPESSYNSPLHF. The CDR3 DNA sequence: TGTGCCTGGAGTGTACCCGAGAGCTCCTATAATTCACCCCTCCACTTT.

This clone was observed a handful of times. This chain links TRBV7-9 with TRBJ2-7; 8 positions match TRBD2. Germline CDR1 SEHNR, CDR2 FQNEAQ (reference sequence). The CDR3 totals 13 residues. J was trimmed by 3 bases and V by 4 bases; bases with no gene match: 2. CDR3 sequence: CASSSGLVYEQYF. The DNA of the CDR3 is TGTGCCAGCAGCTCGGGACTAGTCTACGAGCAGTACTTC. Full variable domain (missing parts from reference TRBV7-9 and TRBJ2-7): DTGVSQNPRHKITKRGQNVTFRCDPISEHNRLYWYRQTLGQGPEFLTYFQNEAQLEKSRLLSDRFSAERPKGSFSTLEIQRTEQGDSAMYLCASSSGLVYEQYFGPGTRLTVT.

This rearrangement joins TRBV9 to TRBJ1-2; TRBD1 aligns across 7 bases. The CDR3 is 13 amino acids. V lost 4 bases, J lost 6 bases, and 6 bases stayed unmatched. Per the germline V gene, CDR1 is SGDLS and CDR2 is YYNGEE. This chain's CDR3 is CASSPQQGNGYTF. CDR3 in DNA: TGTGCCAGCAGCCCTCAACAGGGGAATGGCTACACCTTC. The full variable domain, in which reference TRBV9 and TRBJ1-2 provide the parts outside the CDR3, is DSGVTQTPKHLITATGQRVTLRCSPRSGDLSVYWYQQSLDQGLQFLIQYYNGEERAKGNILERFSAQQFPDLHSELNLSSLELGDSALYFCASSPQQGNGYTFGSGTRLTVV.

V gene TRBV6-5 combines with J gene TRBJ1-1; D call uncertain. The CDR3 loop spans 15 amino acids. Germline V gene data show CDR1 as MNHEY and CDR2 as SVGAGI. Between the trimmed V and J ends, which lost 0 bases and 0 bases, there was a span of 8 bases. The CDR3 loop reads CASSYSGRLNTEAFF. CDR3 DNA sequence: TGTGCCAGCAGTTACTCGGGCAGATTGAACACTGAAGCTTTCTTT.

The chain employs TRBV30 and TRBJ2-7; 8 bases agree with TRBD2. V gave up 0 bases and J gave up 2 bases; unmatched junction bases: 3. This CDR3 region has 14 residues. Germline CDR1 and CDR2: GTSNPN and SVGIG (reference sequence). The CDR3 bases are TGTGCCTGGAGTGTAGCCGGGGGGGCCTACGAGCAGTACTTC. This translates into CAWSVAGGAYEQYF.

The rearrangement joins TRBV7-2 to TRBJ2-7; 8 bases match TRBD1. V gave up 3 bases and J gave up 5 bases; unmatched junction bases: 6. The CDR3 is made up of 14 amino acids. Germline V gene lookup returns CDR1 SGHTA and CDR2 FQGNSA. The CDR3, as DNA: TGTGCCAGCAGCTTCTACAGGGGGAGCGACGAGCAGTACTTC. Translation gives CASSFYRGSDEQYF.

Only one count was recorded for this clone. The DNA for the CDR3 is TGTGCCAGCAGCCTCGACCCGGGTAATTCACCCCTCCACTTT. This sequence encodes CASSLDPGNSPLHF. The rearrangement joins TRBV2 to TRBJ1-6, with no clear D. The V and J ends lost 6 bases and 6 bases respectively, with 12 bases between them. The germline V gene has CDR1 SNHLY and CDR2 FYNNEI. The CDR3 length is 14 residues.

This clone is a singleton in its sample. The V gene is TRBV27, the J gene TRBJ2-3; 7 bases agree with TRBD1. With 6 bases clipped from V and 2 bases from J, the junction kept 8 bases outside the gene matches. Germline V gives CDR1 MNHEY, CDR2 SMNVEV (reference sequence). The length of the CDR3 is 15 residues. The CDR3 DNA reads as TGTGCCAGCAGCAGCGCTAGGGGGCTCACAGATACGCAGTATTTT. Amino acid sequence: CASSSARGLTDTQYF.